These 27 T cell receptor beta chains share one sample of origin, sequenced in a study of T cell repertoires in cytomegalovirus infection. Via MiXCR, TCRdb re-called the reads, giving one row per CDR3 protein. Found here are about 330,000 distinct CDR3 sequences, 9% to 9.5% of them singletons; the top ten hold about 4.5%. The sequencing input was PBMCs. These receptors all stem from a human donor in good health (CMV status not recorded). Some clones in this sample may be carry-over from other donors' samples.

This clonotype was seen more than once but under ten times. The chain is built from TRBV5-4 and TRBJ2-5, with TRBD2 matching 15 bases. The CDR3 extends over 17 amino acids. Germline V gene data show CDR1 as SGHNT and CDR2 as YYREEE (reference sequence). V was pared by 2 bases and J by 4 bases, with 6 bases of the junction left unmatched. The CDR3 coding sequence is TGTGCCAGCAGCTTCGGACTAGCGGGAGGGCCCGGAGAGACCCAGTACTTC. It encodes CASSFGLAGGPGETQYF. The whole variable domain, filled in from reference TRBV5-4 and TRBJ2-5, reads ETGVTQSPTHLIKTRGQQVTLRCSSQSGHNTVSWYQQALGQGPQFIFQYYREEENGRGNFPPRFSGLQFPNYSSELNVNALELDDSALYLCASSFGLAGGPGETQYFGPGTRLLVL.

The sample holds many counts of this clonotype. The rearrangement joins TRBV7-2 to TRBJ1-5, with D unclear. The V end was cut by 0 bases, the J end by 1 base, with 25 bases between. CDR1 is SGHTA and CDR2 is FQGNSA in the germline V gene. The CDR3 runs 21 residues. DNA of the CDR3: TGTGCCAGCAGCTTAGCGCAATTTGTCAGGATGTCGCGACGGAGCAATCAGCCCCAGCATTTT. Its protein is CASSLAQFVRMSRRSNQPQHF.

This clonotype was observed at least ten times. The rearrangement links TRBV19 to TRBJ2-2, with a possible D match to TRBD1 (7 bases). This CDR3 has 16 amino acids. Deletions cut 4 bases from V and 4 bases from J, with 16 bases between. Germline CDR1 and CDR2: LNHDA and SQIVND (reference sequence). The CDR3, as DNA: TGTGCCAGTAGTACCGGTGGAGGGGGCGGCACCGGGGAGCTGTTTTTT. Translated, it gives CASSTGGGGGTGELFF.

There are a few counts of this clonotype. The V call is TRBV6-5, the J call TRBJ1-5; tentatively, D is TRBD1 (5 bases). V dropped 6 bases and J dropped 3 bases, with 15 bases sitting between them. The CDR3 consists of 15 residues. Germline V gives CDR1 MNHEY, CDR2 SVGAGI. CDR3 DNA sequence: TGTGCCAGCAGACCGGGGCCCCTATCCAATCAGCCCCAGCATTTT. This codes for CASRPGPLSNQPQHF.

This clonotype was observed a few times. The chain is built from TRBV28 and TRBJ2-1, with D perhaps being TRBD1 or TRBD2 (5 bases each). Germline CDR1 MDHEN, CDR2 SYDVKM. The CDR3 extends over 15 amino acids. Trimming took 5 bases from V and 8 from J, leaving 19 bases between them. In DNA form, the CDR3 reads TGTGCCAGCAGTCTCCCCGGGACCCTAGGAGATGAGCAGTTCTTC. Translated: CASSLPGTLGDEQFF.

The rearrangement links TRBV7-8 to TRBJ1-5, with unresolved D. CDR3 size: 14 residues. Looked up from germline, CDR1 is SGHVS and CDR2 is FQNEAQ. V lost 0 bases and J lost 0, with 3 bases in between. The CDR3 coding sequence is TGTGCCAGCAGCTTAGCCTATAGCAATCAGCCCCAGCATTTT. This gives the protein CASSLAYSNQPQHF.

This clonotype was seen more than once but under ten times. The rearrangement uses TRBV6-2 or TRBV6-3 and TRBJ1-5; D gene uncertain. Trimming shortened V by 3 bases and J by 4 bases, and 13 bases separated the two germline ends. CDR1 is MNHEY, CDR2 SVGEGT, per germline. This CDR3 contains 15 residues. CDR3 region: CASSYPSPGNQPQHF. In DNA form, the CDR3 reads TGTGCCAGCAGTTATCCCTCCCCGGGAAATCAGCCCCAGCATTTT.

This clonotype was detected only a few times. The genes are TRBV7-2 and TRBJ2-4; tentatively, D is TRBD1 or TRBD2 (5 bases each). The CDR3 consists of 18 residues. V lost 5 bases and J 0 bases, leaving 20 bases between the germline ends. Germline V gene data show CDR1 as SGHTA and CDR2 as FQGNSA. CDR3 amino acids: CASSDTARGAIAKNIQYF. CDR3 nucleotide sequence: TGTGCCAGCAGCGACACTGCACGAGGGGCAATAGCCAAAAACATTCAGTACTTC.

This clonotype has at least ten counts. The J gene is TRBJ2-1, the V gene TRBV7-8; no clear D gene. The germline V and J ends were trimmed by 3 bases and 4 bases, with 16 bases remaining between them. The CDR3 has 16 residues. CDR1 and CDR2 from the germline V gene are SGHVS and FQNEAQ. CDR3 DNA: TGTGCCAGCAGCTTCACCCGAGAACCGCTGTACAATGAGCAGTTCTTC. Protein product: CASSFTREPLYNEQFF.

The table lists this clonotype with many counts. The chain joins TRBV6-2 or TRBV6-3 to TRBJ2-7; D is undetermined. The V and J ends lost 6 bases and 2 bases respectively, with 14 bases between them. The length of the CDR3 is 14 residues. Per the germline V gene, CDR1 is MNHEY and CDR2 is SVGEGT. CDR3 protein: CASSLPTPTYEQYF. Here the CDR3 DNA reads TGTGCCAGCAGCCTTCCTACTCCCACCTACGAGCAGTACTTC.

This clonotype was counted only a few times. The chain recombines TRBV13 with TRBJ2-3, with D perhaps TRBD2 (5 bases). Germline CDR1 is PRHDT and CDR2 is FYEKMQ (reference sequence). The CDR3 length is 15 residues. V was shortened by 5 bases and J by 0 bases, with 12 bases between the two germline ends. As DNA, the CDR3 is TGTGCCAGCAGCCAAACTAGGGCAAGCACAGATACGCAGTATTTT. This codes for CASSQTRASTDTQYF.

The table lists this clonotype with a few counts. The chain links TRBV5-6 to TRBJ2-7, with D unresolved. Trimming stripped 2 bases from V and 7 bases from J, with 19 bases between. The CDR3 contains 15 residues. From germline, CDR1 is SGHDT and CDR2 YYEEEE. The CDR3 region has the DNA TGTGCCAGCAGCTTTTCTGAGAGGCTCAGGCGAGAGCAGTACTTC. Its translation: CASSFSERLRREQYF.

This clonotype occurred a few times. The J gene is TRBJ2-5, the V gene TRBV30; 8 bases line up with TRBD2. V dropped 3 bases and J dropped 4; count of bases not matched to a gene: 7. From germline, CDR1 is GTSNPN and CDR2 SVGIG (reference sequence). The CDR3 runs 14 residues. The CDR3 DNA reads as TGTGCCTGGAGACCGAGCGGGAGCTCAGAGACCCAGTACTTC. Protein: CAWRPSGSSETQYF. The full variable domain, rest sourced from reference TRBV30 and TRBJ2-5, is SQTIHQWPATLVQPVGSPLSLECTVEGTSNPNLYWYRQAAGRGLQLLFYSVGIGQISSEVPQNLSASRPQDRQFILSSKKLLLSDSGFYLCAWRPSGSSETQYFGPGTRLLVL.

The J gene is TRBJ2-1, the V gene TRBV12-3 or TRBV12-4; possibly TRBD1 or TRBD2 for D (5 bases each). V was trimmed by 1 base and J by 12 bases, leaving 25 bases between them. CDR3 size: 17 residues. DNA for the CDR3: TGTGCCAGCAGTTTAGACTCCAGGGCGGGCAGCAATGTTTTGCAGTTCTTC. Its translation: CASSLDSRAGSNVLQFF.

This clonotype occurred many times. V usage is TRBV7-2 and J usage is TRBJ1-1, with D perhaps TRBD1 (5 bases). The CDR3 runs 13 residues. Germline CDR1 is SGHTA and CDR2 is FQGNSA. Trimming left V 1 base short and J 11 bases short, with 14 bases between. As DNA, the CDR3 is TGTGCCAGCAGCTTAGGGGGGGTGGGCCTGGCTTTCTTT. It yields the protein CASSLGGVGLAFF.

There are many counts of this clonotype. V and J are TRBV19 and TRBJ2-4; maybe TRBD2 (5 bases). Germline CDR1 reads LNHDA; CDR2 reads SQIVND (reference sequence). The V gene lost 7 bases and the J gene lost 0 bases, with 7 bases spanning the gap. The CDR3 is made up of 13 amino acids. In DNA form, the CDR3 reads TGTGCCAGTACCGGACTAGCCAAAAACATTCAGTACTTC. This translates into CASTGLAKNIQYF.

This clonotype was detected a few times. For the CDR3, the DNA is TGTGCCACCAGTGATTACCCTCGGGAGGGGCCTAACACTGAAGCTTTCTTT. The encoded protein is CATSDYPREGPNTEAFF. This chain connects TRBV24-1 to TRBJ1-1; TRBD1 might be the D (5 bases). V gave up 2 bases and J gave up 2 bases, with 17 bases separating them. CDR3 length: 17 amino acids. Germline V gives CDR1 KGHDR, CDR2 SFDVKD.

On this clonotype: One junction end disagrees with the germline gene, perhaps due to a read error. The genes are TRBV7-9 and TRBJ1-3, with D perhaps matching TRBD1 (5 bases). Germline CDR1 and CDR2: SEHNR and FQNEAQ (reference sequence). The CDR3 loop spans 8 amino acids. Here the CDR3 DNA reads TGTGCCAGCAGCCCACAGGATTTT. This codes for CASSPQDF. Based on the CDR3 plus reference TRBV7-9 and TRBJ1-3, the full variable domain is DTGVSQNPRHKITKRGQNVTFRCDPISEHNRLYWYRQTLGQGPEFLTYFQNEAQLEKSRLLSDRFSAERPKGSFSTLEIQRTEQGDSAMYLCASSPQDFGEGSWLTVV.

This clonotype was picked up a small number of times. This rearrangement joins TRBV7-8 to TRBJ1-5; unclear D gene. Germline V gene data show CDR1 as SGHVS and CDR2 as FQNEAQ. V was pared by 3 bases and J by 0 bases, with 9 bases between. The CDR3 length is 15 residues. The CDR3 coding sequence is TGTGCCAGCAGCTTCTCGGCCTATAGCAATCAGCCCCAGCATTTT. Its protein product is CASSFSAYSNQPQHF. Supplemented by reference TRBV7-8 and TRBJ1-5, the full variable domain reads GAGVSQSPRYKVAKRGQDVALRCDPISGHVSLFWYQQALGQGPEFLTYFQNEAQLDKSGLPSDRFFAERPEGSVSTLKIQRTQQEDSAVYLCASSFSAYSNQPQHFGDGTRLSIL.

This clonotype was found a few times. V gene TRBV11-1 combines with J gene TRBJ2-7; D ambiguous. Trimming removed 4 bases from V and 4 bases from J, with 17 bases in between. The CDR3 is 15 amino acids. Germline V gene data show CDR1 as SGHAT and CDR2 as FQDESV (reference sequence). This CDR3 reads CASSSQLTAKYEQYF. The CDR3 nucleotides are TGTGCCAGCAGCTCCCAGTTAACGGCTAAGTACGAGCAGTACTTC. The whole variable domain, remainder taken from reference TRBV11-1 and TRBJ2-7, is EAEVAQSPRYKITEKSQAVAFWCDPISGHATLYWYRQILGQGPELLVQFQDESVVDDSQLPKDRFSAERLKGVDSTLKIQPAELGDSAMYLCASSSQLTAKYEQYFGPGTRLTVT.

J is TRBJ2-1 and V is TRBV10-3; the match to TRBD1 covers 8 bases. V was clipped by 0 bases and J by 6 bases; unmatched bases: 7. Germline-derived CDR1 and CDR2 are ENHRY and SYGVKD. The CDR3 sequence is 16 residues long. CDR3 DNA: TGTGCCATCAGTGAGTCCATTGGACAGGGAGGCAATGAGCAGTTCTTC. Encoded protein: CAISESIGQGGNEQFF.

This chain links TRBV7-9 with TRBJ2-3, with D perhaps matching TRBD1 or TRBD2 (5 bases each). CDR3 length: 15 residues. Trimming took off 0 bases at V and 2 bases at J, with 9 bases between the two ends. Germline-derived CDR1 and CDR2 are SEHNR and FQNEAQ (reference sequence). The DNA of the CDR3 is TGTGCCAGCAGCTTAGCGGGGGAGATCACAGATACGCAGTATTTT. Its translation is CASSLAGEITDTQYF. The whole variable domain, remainder taken from reference TRBV7-9 and TRBJ2-3, is DTGVSQNPRHKITKRGQNVTFRCDPISEHNRLYWYRQTLGQGPEFLTYFQNEAQLEKSRLLSDRFSAERPKGSFSTLEIQRTEQGDSAMYLCASSLAGEITDTQYFGPGTRLTVL.

This clonotype was picked up a small number of times. The chain carries TRBV28 and TRBJ2-3; D remains ambiguous. Trimming pared 3 bases from V and 7 bases from J, leaving 2 bases between. The CDR3 is 10 amino acids. CDR1 is MDHEN and CDR2 is SYDVKM in the germline V gene. The CDR3 region is CASSFNTQYF. In DNA form, the CDR3 reads TGTGCCAGCAGTTTTAATACGCAGTATTTT.

The chain couples TRBV6-6 to TRBJ1-1, with D tentatively TRBD1 (5 bases). Per the germline V gene, CDR1 is MNHNY and CDR2 is SVGAGI (reference sequence). The CDR3 runs 13 residues. V was trimmed by 7 bases and J by 5 bases, leaving 14 bases between them. The CDR3 reads CASTTRDRTEAFF. The CDR3 DNA reads TGTGCCAGCACCACCAGGGATAGGACTGAAGCTTTCTTT.

The chain is built from TRBV7-9 and TRBJ2-6, with a possible D match to TRBD1 (5 bases). The ends were cut back, 3 bases at V and 1 base at J, with 13 bases in the middle. This CDR3 spans 17 amino acids. CDR1 and CDR2 from the germline V gene are SEHNR and FQNEAQ (reference sequence). CDR3 sequence (DNA): TGTGCCAGCAGCTTCGTAGGGGTGGAGTCTGGGGCCAACGTCCTGACTTTC. Residues: CASSFVGVESGANVLTF.

The chain recombines TRBV24-1 with TRBJ1-5; TRBD1 is a possible D gene (5 bases). The CDR3 runs to 14 residues. V lost 4 bases to trimming and J lost 5 bases, with 11 bases between them. CDR1 and CDR2 from the germline V gene are KGHDR and SFDVKD. CDR3 amino acids: CATSDRDPYQPQHF. The DNA for the CDR3 is TGTGCCACCAGTGACAGGGACCCATATCAGCCCCAGCATTTT.

V usage is TRBV7-2 and J usage is TRBJ2-5; D unresolved. With 5 bases removed from V and 0 bases from J, the gap between germline ends came to 7 bases. Germline CDR1 reads SGHTA; CDR2 reads FQGNSA. The CDR3 consists of 13 residues. In DNA form, the CDR3 reads TGTGCCAGCAGCATAATTAACCAAGAGACCCAGTACTTC. Protein product: CASSIINQETQYF.